What follows are 22 T cell receptor beta chains derived from one specimen sequenced in a study of CD8 T cells in Susac syndrome. The RNA input was about 0.5 to 1 ug, and it was reverse transcribed with random hexamers. In TCRdb, the immunoSEQ multiplex PCR reads were re-called with MiXCR into one record per CDR3 protein. The table has under 150,000 distinct CDR3 sequences, almost 96% seen once. Sequenced: CD4+ T cells from PBMCs. The receptor set was obtained from a human donor with Susac syndrome.

The DNA of the CDR3 is TGTGCCAGCAGCCAAACCGGGACTACTTACTTC. Translated: CASSQTGTTYF. This rearrangement joins TRBV3-1 to TRBJ2-7; 7 bases fit TRBD2. CDR1 LGHDT and CDR2 YNNKEL come from the germline V gene (reference sequence). The CDR3 spans 11 residues. Trimming took 2 bases from V and 13 from J; bases not matched to a gene: 5.

This chain uses TRBV12-3 or TRBV12-4 with TRBJ2-3; the match to TRBD1 covers 11 bases. The CDR3 is 16 residues long. The J segment lost 4 bases and the V segment lost 5 bases, leaving 8 bases of the junction unmatched. CDR3 protein: CASSLAGTGGADTQYF. The CDR3 region has the DNA TGTGCCAGCAGTCTCGCCGGGACAGGGGGTGCAGATACGCAGTATTTT.

The chain links TRBV13 to TRBJ2-3; 8 nucleotides align to TRBD2. Germline trimming cut 4 bases from V and 2 bases from J; bases unmatched to any gene: 14. The germline CDR1 and CDR2 sequences are PRHDT and FYEKMQ (reference sequence). The CDR3 length is 18 residues. The CDR3 region is CASSSELIGGDITDTQYF. Written as DNA, the CDR3 is TGTGCCAGCAGCTCGGAACTCATCGGGGGGGATATCACAGATACGCAGTATTTT.

The rearrangement links TRBV19 to TRBJ1-2, with D maybe TRBD1 (5 bases). Germline assignment: CDR1 LNHDA and CDR2 SQIVND (reference sequence). This CDR3 has 15 residues. V was trimmed by 9 bases and J by 4 bases, leaving 21 bases between them. This chain's CDR3 is CASLKPGTAVYGYTF. DNA for the CDR3: TGTGCCAGCCTTAAGCCCGGGACGGCCGTCTATGGCTACACCTTC.

As DNA, the CDR3 is TGCGCCAGCAGCTTGTCGCTCAGGGACCAGTACTTC. Amino acid sequence: CASSLSLRDQYF. The chain combines TRBV5-1 with TRBJ2-5, with D possibly TRBD1 on 5 matching bases. V lost 1 base and J 10 bases, leaving 11 bases between the germline ends. This CDR3 contains 12 residues. CDR1 is SGHRS and CDR2 is YFSETQ in the germline V gene.

The chain uses TRBV5-4 and TRBJ2-7; D not resolved. The CDR3 is 15 amino acids. Germline assignment: CDR1 SGHNT and CDR2 YYREEE (reference sequence). V was cut by 4 bases and J by 5 bases, with 19 bases left in between. The CDR3: CASSPPEIPPDEQYF. In DNA, the CDR3 is TGTGCCAGCAGCCCTCCCGAGATCCCGCCAGACGAGCAGTACTTC.

The chain links TRBV5-1 to TRBJ2-1; a possible D gene is TRBD1 (6 bases). Deletions cut 2 bases from V and 4 bases from J, with 10 bases between. CDR3 size: 14 residues. Germline-derived CDR1 and CDR2 are SGHRS and YFSETQ. The CDR3 loop is CASSFQGSYNEQFF. CDR3 in DNA: TGCGCCAGCAGCTTCCAGGGGTCATACAATGAGCAGTTCTTC. The complete variable domain, with remaining parts taken from reference TRBV5-1 and TRBJ2-1, reads KAGVTQTPRYLIKTRGQQVTLSCSPISGHRSVSWYQQTPGQGLQFLFEYFSETQRNKGNFPGRFSGRQFSNSRSEMNVSTLELGDSALYLCASSFQGSYNEQFFGPGTRLTVL.

The V gene is TRBV4-1, the J gene TRBJ1-2; 10 bases fit TRBD1. The germline gives CDR1 MGHRA, CDR2 YSYEKL. The CDR3 consists of 14 residues. The V gene end was trimmed by 6 bases and the J gene end by 1 base; junction bases not matched to a gene: 2. CDR3 sequence reads: CASSRTGGNYGYTF. CDR3 nucleotide sequence: TGCGCCAGCAGTAGGACAGGGGGTAACTATGGCTACACCTTC.

The chain uses TRBV27 and TRBJ2-1, with 7 bases matching TRBD2. J gave up 5 bases and V 1 base, and 5 bases lay outside the gene matches. This CDR3 has 15 residues. The germline gives CDR1 MNHEY, CDR2 SMNVEV (reference sequence). Here the CDR3 DNA reads TGTGCCAGCAGTTTATGGGGGGAGGGACACAATGAGCAGTTCTTC. Amino acids: CASSLWGEGHNEQFF.

The chain has TRBV9 and TRBJ2-3, with D perhaps being TRBD1 or TRBD2 (6 bases each). The CDR3 runs to 14 residues. Germline CDR1 and CDR2: SGDLS and YYNGEE. V was clipped by 5 bases and J by 3 bases, with 13 bases between them. The CDR3 bases are TGTGCCAGCAGTAAGGGGGGCCGGACAGATACGCAGTATTTT. This translates into CASSKGGRTDTQYF.

The chain employs TRBV20-1 and TRBJ2-1, with D tentatively TRBD1 (6 bases). The V gene lost 1 base and the J gene lost 1 base, with 8 bases spanning the gap. The CDR3 consists of 14 residues. Germline-derived CDR1 and CDR2 are DFQATT and SNEGSKA (reference sequence). CDR3: CSARVQGSYNEQFF. The CDR3, as DNA: TGCAGTGCTAGAGTTCAGGGGTCCTACAATGAGCAGTTCTTC.

This clonotype has just one count. The chain couples TRBV5-6 to TRBJ2-1; D call uncertain. V lost 2 bases, J lost 0 bases, and 3 bases lay in between. CDR3 size: 13 residues. CDR1 is SGHDT, CDR2 YYEEEE, per germline. This CDR3 is CASSFRSYNEQFF. The CDR3 DNA is TGTGCCAGCAGCTTTCGCTCCTACAATGAGCAGTTCTTC.

The gene calls are TRBV6-2 or TRBV6-3 and TRBJ1-1; D gene uncertain. The CDR3 has 11 residues. Germline CDR1 and CDR2: MNHEY and SVGEGT. V lost 7 bases and J 1 base, leaving 4 bases between the germline ends. CDR3 DNA: TGTGCCAGCATCGCGAACACTGAAGCTTTCTTT. This codes for CASIANTEAFF.

The chain employs TRBV5-6 and TRBJ2-3; tentative D call: TRBD1 (6 bases). CDR3 length: 16 amino acids. Trimming shortened V by 0 bases and J by 4 bases, and 15 bases separated the two germline ends. From germline, CDR1 is SGHDT and CDR2 YYEEEE. The CDR3 DNA sequence: TGTGCCAGCAGCTTGGCCCAGGGGATCCGCCCAGATACGCAGTATTTT. This codes for CASSLAQGIRPDTQYF.

The chain is built from TRBV12-3 or TRBV12-4 and TRBJ2-5; no clear D. Trimming took 6 bases from V and 7 from J, leaving 12 bases between them. This CDR3 has 12 residues. The CDR3 protein is CASSPGPGTQYF. As DNA, the CDR3 is TGTGCCAGCAGCCCAGGACCGGGGACCCAGTACTTC.

The chain recombines TRBV15 with TRBJ1-5; a weak D match, TRBD1 (6 bases). CDR3 length: 16 amino acids. Germline values: CDR1 LNHNV, CDR2 YYDKDF (reference sequence). The V and J ends lost 3 bases and 0 bases respectively, with 12 bases between them. The CDR3 spells CATSRAGQTSNQPQHF. The CDR3 coding sequence is TGTGCCACCAGCAGGGCGGGACAAACTAGCAATCAGCCCCAGCATTTT. Filled out from reference TRBV15 and TRBJ1-5, the complete variable domain reads DAMVIQNPRYQVTQFGKPVTLSCSQTLNHNVMYWYQQKSSQAPKLLFHYYDKDFNNEADTPDNFQSRRPNTSFCFLDIRSPGLGDTAMYLCATSRAGQTSNQPQHFGDGTRLSIL.

This clonotype is a singleton in its sample. V usage is TRBV10-2 and J usage is TRBJ2-7; the D is unclear. Germline V gene sequence: CDR1 WSHSY, CDR2 SAAADI. V was trimmed by 1 base and J by 6 bases, leaving 13 bases between them. This CDR3 region has 14 residues. The CDR3 sequence is CASSEFRGGAEQYF. CDR3 in DNA: TGCGCCAGCAGTGAGTTCCGTGGTGGTGCCGAGCAGTACTTC.

The chain is built from TRBV27 and TRBJ1-2; no reliable D call. This CDR3 is 14 amino acids long. The V end lost 8 bases, the J end lost 5 bases, and 18 bases lay between the germline ends. The germline V gene has CDR1 MNHEY and CDR2 SMNVEV (reference sequence). CDR3 DNA: TGTGCCAGCGGCAACACAGATCCAGGATATGGCTACACCTTC. The encoded protein is CASGNTDPGYGYTF.

The V and J genes are TRBV28 and TRBJ2-1; the match to TRBD2 covers 7 bases. Germline CDR1 and CDR2: MDHEN and SYDVKM. The CDR3 spans 13 residues. V trimming: 7 bases; J trimming: 7 bases; junction bases outside the gene matches: 7. The CDR3 loop is CASTRLALNEQFF. CDR3 bases: TGTGCCAGCACGCGACTAGCTTTGAATGAGCAGTTCTTC.

This clonotype came up once. The chain recombines TRBV29-1 with TRBJ2-7; D is perhaps TRBD1 or TRBD2 (6 bases each). The CDR3 has 13 residues. Trimming left V 5 bases short and J 7 bases short, with 18 bases between. Germline V gene lookup returns CDR1 SQVTM and CDR2 ANQGSEA. The CDR3 is CSVSATGGTEQYF. As DNA, the CDR3 is TGCAGCGTTTCCGCGACAGGAGGGACGGAGCAGTACTTC.

CDR3 coding DNA: TGCAGCACCGCAGTCCTCACAGATACGCAGTATTTT. This codes for CSTAVLTDTQYF. This rearrangement joins TRBV29-1 to TRBJ2-3; no clear D gene. Between the trimmed V and J ends, which lost 8 bases and 2 bases, there was a span of 11 bases. The CDR3 contains 12 residues. Germline V lookup: CDR1 SQVTM, CDR2 ANQGSEA.

This clonotype was seen once. J is TRBJ2-7 and V is TRBV3-1; D unresolved. This CDR3 is 12 amino acids long. V lost 3 bases to trimming and J lost 7 bases, with 10 bases between them. CDR1 is LGHDT, CDR2 YNNKEL, per germline (reference sequence). CDR3 in amino acids: CASSQTSEEQYF. The CDR3 nucleotides read TGTGCCAGCAGCCAGACTTCGGAGGAGCAGTACTTC.